The table lists the clone carrying this TCR beta chain with a few counts. Its antigen is as yet unknown. The read terminates 3 residues before the CDR3 end, so the remaining end is supplied by the germline J gene. The data belong to a study of T cell clonality in common variable immunodeficiency. Study results and caveats: CVID subjects shared fewer TCRbeta clones than healthy controls did. What drives increased CVID clonality needs T cell subpopulation sequencing.

Looked up from germline, CDR1 is SNHLY and CDR2 is FYNNEI. The CDR3 covers 16 residues. Trimming cost V 8 bases and J 3 bases; bases outside gene matches: 12. Assay: immunoSEQ multiplex PCR; the TCRdb copy retains only in-frame clones and omits some. Singletons are absent from the sample, which has approximately 64,000 clones. Sequencing used peripheral blood mononuclear cells. The gene calls are TRBV2 and TRBJ2-5, with TRBD1 identical over 10 bases. The clonotype originates from a person aged 18 to 75 in good health. The part of the CDR3 DNA that was read is TGTGCCAGCTCCCCTCGACGGGACAGGGGCAAAGAGACC. This translates into CASSPRRDRGKET. The CDR3 in its entirety is CASSPRRDRGKETQYF.